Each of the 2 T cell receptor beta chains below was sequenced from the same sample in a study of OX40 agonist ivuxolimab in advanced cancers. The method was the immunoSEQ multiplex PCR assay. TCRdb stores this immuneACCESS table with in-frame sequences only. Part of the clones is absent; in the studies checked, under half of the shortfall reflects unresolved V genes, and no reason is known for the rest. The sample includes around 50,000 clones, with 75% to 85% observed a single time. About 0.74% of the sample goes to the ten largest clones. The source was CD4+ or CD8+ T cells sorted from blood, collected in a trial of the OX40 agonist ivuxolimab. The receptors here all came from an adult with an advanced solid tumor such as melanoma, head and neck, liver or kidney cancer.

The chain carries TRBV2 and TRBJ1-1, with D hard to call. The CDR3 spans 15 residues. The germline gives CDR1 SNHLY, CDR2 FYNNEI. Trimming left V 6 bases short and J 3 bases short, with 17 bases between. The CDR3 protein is CASSRATNLDTEAFF. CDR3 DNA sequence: TGTGCCAGCAGCCGCGCGACAAATTTGGACACTGAAGCTTTCTTT.

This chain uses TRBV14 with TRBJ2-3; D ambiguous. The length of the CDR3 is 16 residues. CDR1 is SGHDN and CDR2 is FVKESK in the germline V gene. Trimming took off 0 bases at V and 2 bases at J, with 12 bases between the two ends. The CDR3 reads CASSQDPRRFTDTQYF. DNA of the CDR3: TGTGCCAGCAGCCAAGATCCGAGAAGGTTCACAGATACGCAGTATTTT.